The present T cell receptor beta chain was sequenced within a study of shared clonotypes between healthy human individuals. Study observations and caveats: Rarefaction curves obtained for sorted subsets showed sequencing incomplete despite large depth.

In regard to this clone: Its target is not known.

Adults of Caucasian background living in Nashville, Tennessee made up all donors. The study separated CD4+ cells into CD45RA+ naive and CD45RA-negative memory subsets. In the authors' workflow: As immunoSEQ supplied junction-only sequences (without quality scores), filtering differed. Profiling relied on immunoSEQ multiplex PCR, and the TCRdb table lists in-frame clones only, not all of them. V, J and clone size reflect that table, while D and trimming were determined from the DNA. The table records roughly 2 million clones, roughly 94% of them present only once. This receptor was identified in a man younger than 35 in good health. Sequenced input: naive CD4+ T cells sorted from blood. Subset denoted: CD45RA+ positively selected.

CDR3 in DNA: TGTGCCAGCAGCTTAGGAGAGAGGGCCTATGAGCAGTTCTTC. Translated, it gives CASSLGERAYEQFF. The chain combines TRBV7-2 with TRBJ2-1, with D perhaps matching TRBD2 (5 bases). Deletions cut 1 base from V and 8 bases from J, with 12 bases between. The CDR3 runs 14 residues. Germline values: CDR1 SGHTA, CDR2 FQGNSA.